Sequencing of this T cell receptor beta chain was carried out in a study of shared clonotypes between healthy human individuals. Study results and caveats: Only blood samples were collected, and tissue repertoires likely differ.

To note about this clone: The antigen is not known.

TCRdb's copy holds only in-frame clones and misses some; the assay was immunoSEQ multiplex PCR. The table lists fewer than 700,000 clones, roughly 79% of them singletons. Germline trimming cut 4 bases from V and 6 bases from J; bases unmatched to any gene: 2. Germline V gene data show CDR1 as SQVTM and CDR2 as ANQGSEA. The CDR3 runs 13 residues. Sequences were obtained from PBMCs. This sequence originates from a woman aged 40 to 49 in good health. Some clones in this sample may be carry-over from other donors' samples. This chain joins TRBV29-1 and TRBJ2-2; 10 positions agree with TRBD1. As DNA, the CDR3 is TGCAGCGTTGGGACAGGGGGTGCCGGGGAGCTGTTTTTT. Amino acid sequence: CSVGTGGAGELFF.